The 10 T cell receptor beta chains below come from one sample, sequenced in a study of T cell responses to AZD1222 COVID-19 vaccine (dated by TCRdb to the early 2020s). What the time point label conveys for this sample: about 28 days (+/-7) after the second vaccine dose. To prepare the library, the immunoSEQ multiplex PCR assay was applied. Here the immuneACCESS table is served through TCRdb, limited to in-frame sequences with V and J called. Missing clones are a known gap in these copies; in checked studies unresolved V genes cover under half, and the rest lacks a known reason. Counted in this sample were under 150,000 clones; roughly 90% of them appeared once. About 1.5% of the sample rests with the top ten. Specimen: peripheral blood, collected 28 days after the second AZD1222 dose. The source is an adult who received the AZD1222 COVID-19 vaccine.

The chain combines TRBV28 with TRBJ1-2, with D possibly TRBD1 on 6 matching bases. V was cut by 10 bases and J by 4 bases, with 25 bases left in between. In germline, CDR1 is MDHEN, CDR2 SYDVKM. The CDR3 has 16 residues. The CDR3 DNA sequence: TGTGCCACCCCATCAATAATTGGGGGGGCGGCCTATGGCTACACCTTC. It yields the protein CATPSIIGGAAYGYTF.

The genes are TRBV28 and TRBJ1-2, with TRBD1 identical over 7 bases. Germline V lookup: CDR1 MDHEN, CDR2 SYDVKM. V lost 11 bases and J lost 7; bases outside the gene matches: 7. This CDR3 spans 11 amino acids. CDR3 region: CAGGGLFGYTF. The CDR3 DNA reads TGTGCCGGAGGGGGCCTTTTTGGCTACACCTTC.

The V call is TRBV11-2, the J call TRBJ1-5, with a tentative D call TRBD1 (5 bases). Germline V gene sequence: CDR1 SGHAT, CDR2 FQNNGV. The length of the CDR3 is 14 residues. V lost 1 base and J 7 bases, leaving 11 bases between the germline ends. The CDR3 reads CASSLGGGGQPQHF. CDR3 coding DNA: TGTGCCAGCAGCTTAGGGGGGGGAGGGCAGCCCCAGCATTTT.

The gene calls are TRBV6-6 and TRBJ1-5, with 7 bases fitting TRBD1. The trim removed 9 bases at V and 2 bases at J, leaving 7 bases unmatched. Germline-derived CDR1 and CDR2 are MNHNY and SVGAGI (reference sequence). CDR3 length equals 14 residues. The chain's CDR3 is CARAGGTGNQPQHF. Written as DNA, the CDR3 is TGTGCCAGAGCGGGGGGGACAGGCAATCAGCCCCAGCATTTT.

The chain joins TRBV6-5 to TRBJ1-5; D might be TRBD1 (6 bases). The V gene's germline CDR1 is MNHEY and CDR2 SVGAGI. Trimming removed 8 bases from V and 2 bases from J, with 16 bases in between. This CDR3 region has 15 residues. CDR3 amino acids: CASRMQGSGNQPQHF. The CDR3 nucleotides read TGTGCCAGCCGAATGCAGGGGTCGGGCAATCAGCCCCAGCATTTT.

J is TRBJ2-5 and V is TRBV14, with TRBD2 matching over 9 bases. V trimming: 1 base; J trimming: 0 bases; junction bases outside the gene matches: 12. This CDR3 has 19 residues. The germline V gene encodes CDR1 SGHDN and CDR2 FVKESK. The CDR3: CASSQGPPGSGGYQETQYF. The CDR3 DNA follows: TGTGCCAGCAGCCAAGGGCCCCCTGGGAGCGGGGGGTACCAAGAGACCCAGTACTTC.

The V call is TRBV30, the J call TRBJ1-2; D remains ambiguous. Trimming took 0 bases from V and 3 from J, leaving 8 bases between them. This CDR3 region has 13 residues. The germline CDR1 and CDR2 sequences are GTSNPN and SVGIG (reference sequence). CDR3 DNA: TGTGCCTGGAGTGTGAGTCAGGACTATGGCTACACCTTC. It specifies CAWSVSQDYGYTF.

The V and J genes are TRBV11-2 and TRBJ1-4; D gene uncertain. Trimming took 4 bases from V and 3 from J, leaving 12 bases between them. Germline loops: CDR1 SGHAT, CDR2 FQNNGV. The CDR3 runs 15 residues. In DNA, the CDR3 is TGTGCCAGCAGCTCCTCCGGCGTATCTAATGAAAAACTGTTTTTT. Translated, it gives CASSSSGVSNEKLFF.

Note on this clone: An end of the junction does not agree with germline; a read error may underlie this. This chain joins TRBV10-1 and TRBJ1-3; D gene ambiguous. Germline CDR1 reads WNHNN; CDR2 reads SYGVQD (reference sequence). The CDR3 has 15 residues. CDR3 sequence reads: CASSDGIRTGNTIYF. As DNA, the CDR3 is TGTGCCAGCAGTGATGGGATTCGCACTGGAAACACCATATATTTT.

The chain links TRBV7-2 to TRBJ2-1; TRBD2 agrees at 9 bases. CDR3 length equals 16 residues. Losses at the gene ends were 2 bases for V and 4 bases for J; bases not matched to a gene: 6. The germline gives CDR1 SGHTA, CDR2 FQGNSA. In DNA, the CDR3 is TGTGCCAGCAGCTTATTGGGGACTAGCTCTTACAATGAGCAGTTCTTC. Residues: CASSLLGTSSYNEQFF.